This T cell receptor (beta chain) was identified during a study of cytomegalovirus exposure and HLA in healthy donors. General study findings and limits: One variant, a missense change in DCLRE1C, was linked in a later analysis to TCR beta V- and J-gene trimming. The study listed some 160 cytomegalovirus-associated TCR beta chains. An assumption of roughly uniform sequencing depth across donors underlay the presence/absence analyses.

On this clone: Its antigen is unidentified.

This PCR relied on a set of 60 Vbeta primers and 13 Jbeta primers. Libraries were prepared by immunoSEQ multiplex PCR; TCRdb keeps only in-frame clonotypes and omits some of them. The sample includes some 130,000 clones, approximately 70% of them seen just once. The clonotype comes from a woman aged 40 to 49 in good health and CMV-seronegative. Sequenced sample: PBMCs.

In nucleotides, the CDR3 is TGTGCCAGCAGCTTCCGACAGGCAAACTATGGCTACACCTTC. Translated, it gives CASSFRQANYGYTF. This chain uses TRBV7-2 with TRBJ1-2; TRBD1 might be the D (6 bases). Per the germline V gene, CDR1 is SGHTA and CDR2 is FQGNSA. The CDR3 covers 14 residues. With 3 bases removed from V and 2 bases from J, the gap between germline ends came to 10 bases.